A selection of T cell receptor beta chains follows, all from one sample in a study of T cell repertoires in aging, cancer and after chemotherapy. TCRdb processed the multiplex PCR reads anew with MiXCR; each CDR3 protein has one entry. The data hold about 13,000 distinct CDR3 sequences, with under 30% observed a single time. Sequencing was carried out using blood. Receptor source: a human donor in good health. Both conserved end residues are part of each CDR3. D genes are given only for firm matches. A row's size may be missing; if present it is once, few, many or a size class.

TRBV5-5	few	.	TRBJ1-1	CASSKTGYTEAFF	TGTGCCAGCAGCAAAACAGGGTATACTGAAGCTTTCTTT
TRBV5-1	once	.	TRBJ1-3	CASSLEAAGNTIYF	TGCGCCAGCAGCTTGGAGGCGGCTGGAAACACCATATATTTT
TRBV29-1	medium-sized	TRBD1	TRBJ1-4	CSADLLDRELPEKLFF	TGCAGCGCAGACTTACTAGACAGGGAGTTACCTGAAAAACTGTTTTTT
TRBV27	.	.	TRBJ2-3	CASGTEGTDTQYF	TGTGCCAGCGGAACAGAGGGCACAGATACGCAGTATTTT
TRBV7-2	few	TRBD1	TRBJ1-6	CAITGRGSYNSPLHF	TGTGCCATAACGGGCAGGGGGTCCTATAATTCACCCCTCCACTTT
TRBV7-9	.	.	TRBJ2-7	CARSLSGSGQQYF	TGTGCCAGGAGCTTATCGGGTTCGGGACAGCAGTACTTC
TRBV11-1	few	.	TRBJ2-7	CASSLEGGVSYEQYF	TGTGCCAGCAGCTTGGAGGGGGGGGTCTCCTACGAGCAGTACTTC
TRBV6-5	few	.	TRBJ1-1	CASTPQGNTEAFF	TGTGCCAGCACCCCCCAGGGGAACACTGAAGCTTTCTTT
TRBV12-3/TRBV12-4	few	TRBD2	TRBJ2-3	CASSLLAGVDSSTDTQYF	TGTGCCAGCAGTTTACTAGCGGGGGTCGACTCTAGCACAGATACGCAGTATTTT
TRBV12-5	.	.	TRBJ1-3	CASGTGTSGNTIYF	TGTGCTAGTGGTACGGGGACCTCTGGAAACACCATATATTTT
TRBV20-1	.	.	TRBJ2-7	CSAIKVPVGEGTLYEQYF	TGCAGTGCTATAAAGGTCCCCGTAGGCGAAGGGACTCTCTACGAGCAGTACTTC
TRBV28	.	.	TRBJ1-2	CASSRPWGGAFGYTF	TGTGCCAGCAGTCGGCCCTGGGGGGGGGCGTTTGGCTACACCTTC
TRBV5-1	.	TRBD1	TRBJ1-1	CASSLMTGGWTEAFF	TGCGCCAGCAGCCTAATGACAGGGGGCTGGACTGAAGCTTTCTTT
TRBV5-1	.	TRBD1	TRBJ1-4	CASSTQQGLAEKLFF	TGCGCCAGCAGTACCCAACAGGGGTTAGCCGAAAAACTGTTTTTT
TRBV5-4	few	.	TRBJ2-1	CASSLAGGWEFF	TGTGCCAGCAGCTTGGCCGGGGGTTGGGAGTTCTTC
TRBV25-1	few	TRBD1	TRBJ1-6	CASSTDRTGLFPPLHF	TGTGCCAGCAGTACCGACCGGACAGGGCTGTTTCCACCCCTCCACTTT
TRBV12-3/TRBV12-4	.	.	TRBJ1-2	CASSRDATNYGYTF	TGTGCCAGCAGCCGGGACGCAACTAACTATGGCTACACCTTC
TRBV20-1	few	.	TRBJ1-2	CSALSQNGYTF	TGCAGTGCCCTATCACAGAATGGCTACACCTTC
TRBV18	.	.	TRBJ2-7	CASSPEQYF	TGTGCCAGCTCACCGGAGCAGTACTTC
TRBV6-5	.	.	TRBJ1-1	CASSQGHPGTRAFF	TGTGCCAGCAGCCAAGGCCACCCCGGGACACGGGCTTTCTTT
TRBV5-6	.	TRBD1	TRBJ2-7	CASSLTGVGYAEQYF	TGTGCCAGCAGCTTGACAGGGGTCGGGTATGCCGAGCAGTACTTC
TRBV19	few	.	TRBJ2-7	CASSIVTGAGEQYF	TGTGCCAGTAGTATAGTAACCGGGGCTGGCGAGCAGTACTTC
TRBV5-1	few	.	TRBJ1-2	CASSLQGLDGYTF	TGCGCCAGCAGCTTGCAGGGTTTGGATGGCTACACCTTC
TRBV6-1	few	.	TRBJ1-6	CASSELGGLPPNSPLHF	TGTGCCAGCAGTGAATTAGGGGGTCTACCCCCTAATTCACCCCTCCACTTT
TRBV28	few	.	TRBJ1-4	CASNQGASKEKLFF	TGTGCCAGCAACCAGGGAGCAAGCAAGGAAAAACTGTTTTTT
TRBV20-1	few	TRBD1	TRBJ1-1	CSAPTGGMNTEAFF	TGCAGTGCGCCGACAGGGGGAATGAACACTGAAGCTTTCTTT
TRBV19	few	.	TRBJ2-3	CASSILDQGPNTQYF	TGTGCCAGTAGTATACTTGACCAGGGACCAAATACGCAGTATTTT
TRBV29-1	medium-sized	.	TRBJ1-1	CSVESTAMNTEAFF	TGCAGCGTTGAAAGCACAGCGATGAACACTGAAGCTTTCTTT